Sequencing of this TCR beta chain was carried out in a study of cytomegalovirus exposure and HLA in healthy donors. For this clone: Antigen: not known.

Study-wide points: It was reported that TCR beta sequences correctly inferred the HLA-A and HLA-B alleles for most subjects.

The CDR3 totals 16 residues. J gave up 2 bases and V 5 bases, and 9 bases lay outside the gene matches. Germline CDR1 and CDR2: SEHNR and FQNEAQ (reference sequence). The PCR made use of 60 Vbeta and 13 Jbeta primers. Produced via immunoSEQ multiplex PCR; TCRdb's table is partial and in-frame only. The table has tens of thousands of clones, around 72% seen once; the top ten hold approximately 50%. The sample consisted of PBMCs. The receptor was derived from a man between 45 and 60 years old in good health and CMV-seropositive. This chain uses TRBV7-9 with TRBJ2-1, with 7 bases aligning to TRBD2. The CDR3 DNA reads TGTGCCAGCAGCCAGGGCGGGAGTACGGCCTACAATGAGCAGTTCTTC. Encoded protein: CASSQGGSTAYNEQFF.